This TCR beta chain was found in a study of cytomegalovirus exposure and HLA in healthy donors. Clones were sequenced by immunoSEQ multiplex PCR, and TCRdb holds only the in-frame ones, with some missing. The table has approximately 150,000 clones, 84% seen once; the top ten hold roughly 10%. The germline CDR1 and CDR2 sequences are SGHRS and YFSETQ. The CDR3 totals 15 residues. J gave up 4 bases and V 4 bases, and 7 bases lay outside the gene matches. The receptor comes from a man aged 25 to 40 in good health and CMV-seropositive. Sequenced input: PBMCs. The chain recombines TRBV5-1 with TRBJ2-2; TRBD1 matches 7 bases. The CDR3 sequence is CASSVTGSLTGELFF. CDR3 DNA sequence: TGCGCCAGCAGCGTGACAGGGTCCCTCACCGGGGAGCTGTTTTTT.